The 23 T cell receptor beta chains presented below share a single source sample, sequenced in a study of cytomegalovirus exposure and HLA in healthy donors. Use of 60 Vbeta and 13 Jbeta primers characterized the PCR. Generated by immunoSEQ multiplex PCR, the TCRdb table keeps only in-frame clones and is missing some. Found here are about 94,000 clones, roughly 80% of them singletons; the top ten hold 10%. What was sequenced was PBMCs. All receptors come from a human donor in good health.

The rearrangement links TRBV2 to TRBJ1-1; 7 nucleotides agree with TRBD1. Per germline, CDR1 SNHLY and CDR2 FYNNEI. The CDR3 consists of 13 residues. Trimming took 10 bases from V and 1 from J; bases not matched to a gene: 6. This CDR3 is CAIRQGKNTEAFF. CDR3 bases: TGTGCCATTAGACAGGGAAAGAACACTGAAGCTTTCTTT.

The rearrangement uses TRBV10-3 and TRBJ2-1, with 7 bases that match TRBD2. The CDR3 has 15 amino acids. V lost 0 bases, J lost 4 bases, and 3 bases stayed unmatched. The germline V gene has CDR1 ENHRY and CDR2 SYGVKD. The CDR3 loop reads CAISESGGDYNEQFF. CDR3 coding DNA: TGTGCCATCAGTGAGTCGGGGGGGGATTACAATGAGCAGTTCTTC.

The rearrangement uses TRBV30 and TRBJ2-1; a possible D gene is TRBD1 (6 bases). The CDR3 is 15 amino acids. V dropped 1 base and J dropped 9 bases, with 19 bases sitting between them. Germline CDR1 is GTSNPN and CDR2 is SVGIG (reference sequence). CDR3 in DNA: TGTGCCTGGAGTGATGAGACAGGTGCTGGGGGTGAGCAGTTCTTC. Its protein product is CAWSDETGAGGEQFF.

The chain combines TRBV5-1 with TRBJ1-1, with unresolved D. CDR3 length: 13 amino acids. Germline V gene data show CDR1 as SGHRS and CDR2 as YFSETQ. Trimming stripped 9 bases from V and 5 bases from J, with 17 bases between. CDR3: CATQRIEGTEAFF. The CDR3 DNA reads as TGCGCCACCCAACGAATTGAGGGAACTGAAGCTTTCTTT.

The chain couples TRBV25-1 to TRBJ2-2; 8 bases agree with TRBD2. CDR1 MGHDK and CDR2 SYGVNS come from the germline V gene. The CDR3 has 18 residues. The J segment lost 4 bases and the V segment lost 4 bases, leaving 14 bases of the junction unmatched. The CDR3 reads CASSAGQRAGEVTGELFF. The CDR3 region has the DNA TGTGCCAGCAGTGCCGGACAGAGAGCGGGAGAGGTCACCGGGGAGCTGTTTTTT.

The chain is built from TRBV4-3 and TRBJ2-1; the D gene is possibly TRBD2 (5 bases). Trimming left V 1 base short and J 5 bases short, with 12 bases between. The CDR3 is made up of 15 amino acids. Germline CDR1 is LGHNA and CDR2 is YSLEER. The CDR3 coding sequence is TGCGCCAGCAGCCAAGGAAGTGGACTTAACAATGAGCAGTTCTTC. Translating gives CASSQGSGLNNEQFF.

This clone was counted a few times. The gene calls are TRBV5-6 and TRBJ2-7; D might be TRBD2 (5 bases). The CDR3 totals 12 residues. Per the germline V gene, CDR1 is SGHDT and CDR2 is YYEEEE. V was shortened by 1 base and J by 7 bases, with 9 bases between the two germline ends. Here the CDR3 reads CASSLSGREQYF. The CDR3 region has the DNA TGTGCCAGCAGCTTGTCGGGAAGGGAGCAGTACTTC.

The rearrangement links TRBV11-2 to TRBJ2-2, with TRBD1 identical over 7 bases. The germline CDR1 and CDR2 sequences are SGHAT and FQNNGV. The length of the CDR3 is 17 residues. J lost 5 bases, V lost 1 base, and 10 bases had no gene match. The CDR3 DNA reads TGTGCCAGCAGCTTAGTCCGAGGGGGCGGTAGAACCGGGGAGCTGTTTTTT. Translation gives CASSLVRGGGRTGELFF.

This rearrangement joins TRBV7-9 to TRBJ2-1, with 12 bases matching TRBD2. Germline values: CDR1 SEHNR, CDR2 FQNEAQ (reference sequence). Germline trimming cut 1 base from V and 8 bases from J; bases unmatched to any gene: 6. The CDR3 totals 16 residues. CDR3 nucleotides: TGTGCCAGCAGCTTAGGACTAGCGGGAGTCAGGGATGAGCAGTTCTTC. Its protein is CASSLGLAGVRDEQFF. Drawing the rest from reference TRBV7-9 and TRBJ2-1, the complete variable domain is DTGVSQNPRHKITKRGQNVTFRCDPISEHNRLYWYRQTLGQGPEFLTYFQNEAQLEKSRLLSDRFSAERPKGSFSTLEIQRTEQGDSAMYLCASSLGLAGVRDEQFFGPGTRLTVL.

V is TRBV6-1 and J is TRBJ2-7, with TRBD2 matching over 13 bases. Germline loops: CDR1 MNHNS, CDR2 SASEGT. V gave up 7 bases and J gave up 1 base; unmatched junction bases: 4. The CDR3 runs to 15 residues. CDR3 residues: CASIRLAGGSYEQYF. The CDR3 DNA sequence: TGTGCCAGCATTAGACTAGCGGGGGGTTCCTACGAGCAGTACTTC.

This clone was seen just once. The chain uses TRBV5-1 and TRBJ2-3; 15 bases line up with TRBD2. With 4 bases clipped from V and 5 bases from J, the junction kept 8 bases outside the gene matches. CDR1 and CDR2 from the germline V gene are SGHRS and YFSETQ. The CDR3 spans 17 residues. The DNA of the CDR3 is TGCGCCAGCAGCAGAGGGGGACTAGCGGGGGGCGTAGATACGCAGTATTTT. Translation: CASSRGGLAGGVDTQYF. The full variable domain, with the rest looked up from reference TRBV5-1 and TRBJ2-3, is KAGVTQTPRYLIKTRGQQVTLSCSPISGHRSVSWYQQTPGQGLQFLFEYFSETQRNKGNFPGRFSGRQFSNSRSEMNVSTLELGDSALYLCASSRGGLAGGVDTQYFGPGTRLTVL.

The gene calls are TRBV29-1 and TRBJ1-2, with a weak D call TRBD1 (6 bases). This CDR3 is built from 16 residues. Germline loops: CDR1 SQVTM, CDR2 ANQGSEA. Trimming shortened V by 6 bases and J by 2 bases, and 22 bases separated the two germline ends. The CDR3 DNA reads as TGCAGCGTCGCAAACCGTTCAGGGGCGAGGAACTATGGCTACACCTTC. Translation gives CSVANRSGARNYGYTF.

This clone was observed a few times. The chain carries TRBV28 and TRBJ1-2, with D unresolved. Between the trimmed V and J ends, which lost 6 bases and 4 bases, there was a span of 6 bases. The germline CDR1 and CDR2 sequences are MDHEN and SYDVKM. The CDR3 is made up of 11 amino acids. CDR3 in amino acids: CASSQFYGYTF. The CDR3 region has the DNA TGTGCCAGCAGCCAGTTCTATGGCTACACCTTC.

J is TRBJ1-2 and V is TRBV19; no reliable D call. V shed 3 bases and J shed 3 bases, with 8 bases lying between them. From germline, CDR1 is LNHDA and CDR2 SQIVND (reference sequence). The CDR3 extends over 13 amino acids. The chain's CDR3 is CASSIGLDYGYTF. CDR3 coding DNA: TGTGCCAGTAGTATCGGTCTGGACTATGGCTACACCTTC. The full variable domain, completed using reference TRBV19 and TRBJ1-2, is DGGITQSPKYLFRKEGQNVTLSCEQNLNHDAMYWYRQDPGQGLRLIYYSQIVNDFQKGDIAEGYSVSREKKESFPLTVTSAQKNPTAFYLCASSIGLDYGYTFGSGTRLTVV.

The chain links TRBV6-5 to TRBJ1-6, with TRBD1 as a possible D gene (5 bases). The germline V gene encodes CDR1 MNHEY and CDR2 SVGAGI. Trimming shortened V by 6 bases and J by 10 bases, and 10 bases separated the two germline ends. The CDR3 is made up of 12 amino acids. The CDR3 coding sequence is TGTGCCAGCAGGGCGCGGGGGTCACCCCTCCACTTT. Protein product: CASRARGSPLHF.

The chain uses TRBV29-1 and TRBJ2-7; 13 positions match TRBD2. CDR3 length: 14 amino acids. J gave up 2 bases and V 5 bases, and 3 bases lay outside the gene matches. Germline V lookup: CDR1 SQVTM, CDR2 ANQGSEA. The DNA for the CDR3 is TGCAGCGTTAAGGGACTAGCGGGGACCTACGAGCAGTACTTC. Translation gives CSVKGLAGTYEQYF.

The chain uses TRBV5-6 and TRBJ2-7, with a tentative D call TRBD2 (5 bases). Trimming removed 3 bases at V and 2 bases at J, with 15 bases between. Germline CDR1 is SGHDT and CDR2 is YYEEEE. This CDR3 has 15 residues. The CDR3 bases are TGTGCCAGCAGCTCAAGGAGAGGGATAGCCTACGAGCAGTACTTC. Translating gives CASSSRRGIAYEQYF.

The V gene is TRBV19, the J gene TRBJ2-2, with 11 bases identical to TRBD1. Unmatched junction bases numbered 4, after V lost 6 bases and J lost 4 bases. The CDR3 contains 15 residues. Germline-derived CDR1 and CDR2 are LNHDA and SQIVND (reference sequence). In DNA, the CDR3 is TGTGCCAGTAGCCGGGACAGGGGGAGCACCGGGGAGCTGTTTTTT. Encoded protein: CASSRDRGSTGELFF.

Only a few counts were recorded for this clone. The chain couples TRBV25-1 to TRBJ2-1; no definite D call. The ends were cut back, 6 bases at V and 6 bases at J, with 15 bases in the middle. The CDR3 totals 14 residues. Germline CDR1 and CDR2: MGHDK and SYGVNS. The CDR3 region is CASSAIGTGNEQFF. CDR3 coding DNA: TGTGCCAGCAGCGCCATAGGAACGGGCAATGAGCAGTTCTTC.

The chain joins TRBV28 to TRBJ1-1; 9 nucleotides line up with TRBD1. The CDR3 is made up of 13 amino acids. Germline V gene data show CDR1 as MDHEN and CDR2 as SYDVKM. CDR3 in amino acids: CGADTGQGTEAFF. CDR3 in DNA: TGTGGGGCTGACACGGGACAGGGTACTGAAGCTTTCTTT.

CDR3 coding DNA: TGTGCCAGCCACCGGGGTTTCCGCACCTACGAGCAGTACTTC. Its protein product is CASHRGFRTYEQYF. V usage is TRBV6-1 and J usage is TRBJ2-5; weak D call: TRBD2 (5 bases). The J call is uncertain, as TRBJ2-7 better fits the DNA end. The V gene's germline CDR1 is MNHNS and CDR2 SASEGT. CDR3 size: 14 residues.

The CDR3, as DNA: TGTGCCAGTAGCCTTCTAGCGGGAAGGGTAGGTACGCAGTATTTT. The encoded protein is CASSLLAGRVGTQYF. The rearrangement links TRBV19 to TRBJ2-3, with 9 bases matching TRBD2. The V gene's germline CDR1 is LNHDA and CDR2 SQIVND (reference sequence). The V gene end was trimmed by 6 bases and the J gene end by 8 bases; junction bases not matched to a gene: 12. CDR3 size: 15 residues.

This clone was counted only a few times. This chain joins TRBV5-1 and TRBJ2-7; TRBD2 matches at 14 bases. The germline CDR1 and CDR2 sequences are SGHRS and YFSETQ. The J segment lost 4 bases and the V segment lost 1 base, leaving 4 bases of the junction unmatched. CDR3 length: 16 amino acids. This CDR3 is CASSLRTSGRSYEQYF. DNA of the CDR3: TGCGCCAGCAGCTTGCGGACTAGCGGGAGGAGTTACGAGCAGTACTTC.